These T cell receptor beta chains were read from a single sample in a study of blood T cell repertoires in COVID-19. TCRdb keeps only in-frame clones here, not all; method: immunoSEQ multiplex PCR. Of 150,000 or so clones listed, around 81% are singletons. The sample consisted of peripheral blood. These TCRs come from a man between 70 and 80 years old who had recovered from COVID-19. Each CDR3 is given with its conserved first and last residue. A D gene is named only where the DNA matches it firmly. Clone sizes are given selectively: once, few, many, or a class where the clone is expanded.

v_call: TRBV6-5; clone_size: -; j_call: TRBJ1-1; d_call: -; cdr3_nt: TGTGCCAGCAGAACGGTGAACACTGAAGCTTTCTTT; cdr3_aa: CASRTVNTEAFF
v_call: TRBV12-3/TRBV12-4; clone_size: -; j_call: TRBJ2-7; d_call: TRBD1; cdr3_nt: TGTGCCAGCACTCGGACAGGGTGGGAGCAGTACTTC; cdr3_aa: CASTRTGWEQYF
v_call: TRBV5-1; clone_size: -; j_call: TRBJ2-1; d_call: TRBD2; cdr3_nt: TGCGCCAGCAGCTTGGCGCTAGCGGGAGGGGTCGATGAGCAGTTCTTC; cdr3_aa: CASSLALAGGVDEQFF
v_call: TRBV5-4; clone_size: -; j_call: TRBJ2-3; d_call: TRBD1; cdr3_nt: TGTGCCAGGGACAGGGGACCACATAATACGCAGTATTTT; cdr3_aa: CARDRGPHNTQYF
v_call: TRBV10-3; clone_size: -; j_call: TRBJ1-3; d_call: -; cdr3_nt: TGTGCCATCAGTGAGTCTAGCTCTGGAAACACCATATATTTT; cdr3_aa: CAISESSSGNTIYF
v_call: TRBV2; clone_size: once; j_call: TRBJ1-5; d_call: -; cdr3_nt: TGTGCCAGCAGTGAACGGAGTCATCAGCCCCAGCATTTT; cdr3_aa: CASSERSHQPQHF
v_call: TRBV5-4; clone_size: -; j_call: TRBJ1-6; d_call: TRBD1; cdr3_nt: TGTGCCAGCAGCTTGGCCGCTACAGGGGACTCACCCCTCCACTTT; cdr3_aa: CASSLAATGDSPLHF
v_call: TRBV20-1; clone_size: few; j_call: TRBJ2-7; d_call: -; cdr3_nt: TGCAGTGCTCTGGGGAGCTACGAGCAGTACTTC; cdr3_aa: CSALGSYEQYF
v_call: TRBV18; clone_size: once; j_call: TRBJ2-7; d_call: TRBD2; cdr3_nt: TGTGCCAGCTCACCACCGGTCGGCGGGGGCTCCTACGAGCAGTACTTC; cdr3_aa: CASSPPVGGGSYEQYF
v_call: TRBV9; clone_size: -; j_call: TRBJ2-5; d_call: -; cdr3_nt: TGTGCCAGCAGCGTTGGCAGACAAGAGACCCAGTACTTC; cdr3_aa: CASSVGRQETQYF
v_call: TRBV27; clone_size: -; j_call: TRBJ1-6; d_call: TRBD1; cdr3_nt: TGTGCCAGCACCCAGGGGGGTTATAATTCACCCCTCCACTTT; cdr3_aa: CASTQGGYNSPLHF
v_call: TRBV7-2; clone_size: few; j_call: TRBJ1-5; d_call: -; cdr3_nt: TGTGCCAGCAGCTTTTTCCGGGTAGATAGGGGACAGCCCCAGCATTTT; cdr3_aa: CASSFFRVDRGQPQHF
v_call: TRBV18; clone_size: -; j_call: TRBJ1-5; d_call: TRBD1; cdr3_nt: TGTGCCAGCTCACGACAGGGGACTGATCAGCCCCAGCATTTT; cdr3_aa: CASSRQGTDQPQHF
v_call: TRBV5-1; clone_size: -; j_call: TRBJ1-1; d_call: -; cdr3_nt: TGCGCCAGCAGCTTAACCGGGACACCGAACACTGAAGCTTTCTTT; cdr3_aa: CASSLTGTPNTEAFF
v_call: TRBV5-6; clone_size: -; j_call: TRBJ1-3; d_call: TRBD1; cdr3_nt: TGTGCCAGTTCACGGAGAGGGGGCCATCTAGGCATATATTTT; cdr3_aa: CASSRRGGHLGIYF
v_call: TRBV5-5; clone_size: -; j_call: TRBJ2-2; d_call: -; cdr3_nt: TGTGCCAGCAGCTCCACCCGAAGCGGGTTAAACACCGGGGAGCTGTTTTTT; cdr3_aa: CASSSTRSGLNTGELFF
v_call: TRBV19; clone_size: -; j_call: TRBJ2-2; d_call: -; cdr3_nt: TGTGCCAGTGGAAGCGGCAACACAAACACCGGGGAGCTGTTTTTT; cdr3_aa: CASGSGNTNTGELFF
v_call: TRBV6-5; clone_size: -; j_call: TRBJ1-1; d_call: -; cdr3_nt: TGTGCCAGCTACAGGGAGGGGCTTACTGAAGCTTTCTTT; cdr3_aa: CASYREGLTEAFF